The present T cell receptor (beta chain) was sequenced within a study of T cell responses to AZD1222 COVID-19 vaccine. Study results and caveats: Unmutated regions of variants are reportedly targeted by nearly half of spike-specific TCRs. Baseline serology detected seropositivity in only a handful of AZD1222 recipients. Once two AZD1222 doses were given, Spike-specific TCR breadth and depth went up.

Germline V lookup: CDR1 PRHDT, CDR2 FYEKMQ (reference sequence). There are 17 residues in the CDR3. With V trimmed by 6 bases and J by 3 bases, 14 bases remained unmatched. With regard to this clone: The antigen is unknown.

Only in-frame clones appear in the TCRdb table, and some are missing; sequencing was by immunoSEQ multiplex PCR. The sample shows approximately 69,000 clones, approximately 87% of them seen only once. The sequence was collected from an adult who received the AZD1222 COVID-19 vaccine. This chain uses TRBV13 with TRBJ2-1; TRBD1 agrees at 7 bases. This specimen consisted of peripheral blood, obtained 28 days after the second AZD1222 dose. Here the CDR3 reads CASRSPGQTGLYNEQFF. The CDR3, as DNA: TGTGCCAGCAGATCTCCGGGACAGACCGGGCTCTACAATGAGCAGTTCTTC.